The 9 T cell receptor beta chains below all came from one sample that was sequenced in a study of cytomegalovirus exposure and HLA in healthy donors. It was with 60 Vbeta and 13 Jbeta primers that the PCR ran. Clones were read by immunoSEQ multiplex PCR, and TCRdb kept only the in-frame ones, dropping some. The sample contains 95,000 to 100,000 clones, over 80% of which appear only once. The sequencing sample was made of PBMCs. Receptors originate from a female donor in good health and CMV-seropositive.

This clone has a handful of counts. The V and J genes are TRBV6-5 and TRBJ1-2; D possibly corresponds to TRBD1 (5 bases). V was trimmed by 0 bases and J by 7 bases, leaving 18 bases between them. The CDR3 is made up of 16 amino acids. Germline-derived CDR1 and CDR2 are MNHEY and SVGAGI. Here the CDR3 reads CASSYSLMGQVPGYTF. CDR3 in DNA: TGTGCCAGCAGTTACTCGTTAATGGGGCAAGTCCCTGGCTACACCTTC.

CDR3 protein: CASSPLGRGSYNEQFF. Here the CDR3 DNA reads TGTGCCAGCAGTCCCTTGGGCAGGGGTTCCTACAATGAGCAGTTCTTC. The J gene is TRBJ2-1, the V gene TRBV27; TRBD1 might be the D (6 bases). Germline CDR1 is MNHEY and CDR2 is SMNVEV (reference sequence). V was clipped by 5 bases and J by 1 base, with 15 bases between them. The CDR3 loop spans 16 amino acids.

This clone was seen once. This sequence joins TRBV4-2 and TRBJ2-7; 9 bases are a match to TRBD1. V was pared by 1 base and J by 4 bases, with 11 bases of the junction left unmatched. The CDR3 has 17 amino acids. CDR1 and CDR2 from the germline V gene are LGHNA and YNFKEQ. DNA for the CDR3: TGTGCCAGCAGCCAAGTGGCGTTTGGGACAGGGCAATACGAGCAGTACTTC. The encoded protein is CASSQVAFGTGQYEQYF.

This clone was recorded a few times. V and J are TRBV7-9 and TRBJ1-1; possibly TRBD1 for D (6 bases). CDR1 is SEHNR, CDR2 FQNEAQ, per germline (reference sequence). V dropped 11 bases and J dropped 8 bases, with 12 bases sitting between them. This CDR3 is 10 amino acids long. The CDR3 sequence: CAGSTGEAFF. The DNA of the CDR3 is TGTGCCGGTAGTACAGGGGAAGCTTTCTTT.

This CDR3 reads CASTEIGGGTEAFF. The DNA of the CDR3 is TGTGCCAGCACGGAGATAGGGGGAGGGACTGAAGCTTTCTTT. This chain joins TRBV2 and TRBJ1-1, with a possible D match to TRBD1 (6 bases). CDR1 is SNHLY, CDR2 FYNNEI, per germline. The CDR3 has 14 amino acids. The V end lost 7 bases, the J end lost 5 bases, and 17 bases lay between the germline ends.

In this sample, this clone turned up a few times. The CDR3 region is CASSTLTGVGGELFF. For the CDR3, the DNA is TGTGCCAGCAGCACCCTCACAGGGGTAGGCGGGGAGCTGTTTTTT. The chain employs TRBV27 and TRBJ2-2, with 7 bases fitting TRBD1. V trimming: 6 bases; J trimming: 7 bases; junction bases outside the gene matches: 11. Per germline, CDR1 MNHEY and CDR2 SMNVEV (reference sequence). The CDR3 runs 15 residues.

V and J are TRBV6-5 and TRBJ2-1; TRBD1 might be the D (5 bases). The CDR3 runs to 14 residues. Between the trimmed V and J ends, which lost 0 bases and 5 bases, there was a span of 8 bases. Germline V gene data show CDR1 as MNHEY and CDR2 as SVGAGI. The CDR3 here is CASSYSQVNNEQFF. The DNA of the CDR3 is TGTGCCAGCAGTTACTCACAGGTTAACAATGAGCAGTTCTTC.

This chain connects TRBV5-1 to TRBJ2-2, with unresolved D. The germline V gene has CDR1 SGHRS and CDR2 YFSETQ. The CDR3 spans 15 residues. Trimming took 0 bases from V and 1 from J, leaving 7 bases between them. The CDR3 sequence is CASSLAIENTGELFF. In nucleotides, the CDR3 is TGCGCCAGCAGCTTGGCCATAGAGAACACCGGGGAGCTGTTTTTT.

This clone was seen only once. This rearrangement joins TRBV27 to TRBJ1-5, with 7 bases fitting TRBD1. The CDR3 has 14 residues. Germline CDR1 is MNHEY and CDR2 is SMNVEV (reference sequence). The V segment lost 10 bases and the J segment 0 bases; nucleotides outside the gene matches: 6. This CDR3 reads CATNRGSSNQPQHF. In DNA form, the CDR3 reads TGTGCCACCAACAGGGGAAGTAGCAATCAGCCCCAGCATTTT.